Shown below are 22 T cell receptor beta chains from a single sample sequenced in a study of cytomegalovirus exposure and HLA in healthy donors. The PCR employed 60 Vbeta primers together with 13 Jbeta primers. TCRdb's copy holds only in-frame clones and misses some; the assay was immunoSEQ multiplex PCR. The data contain about 80,000 clones, 62% of them seen just once; the ten biggest clones take up 3.5% to 4.5%. The source material was PBMCs. The receptors were gathered from a male donor in good health and CMV-seropositive.

This chain connects TRBV28 to TRBJ2-7; 7 nucleotides align to TRBD2. After removal of 7 bases from V and 6 bases from J, the junction contained 9 bases not matched to a gene. This CDR3 comprises 13 residues. CDR1 is MDHEN, CDR2 SYDVKM, per germline. The CDR3 loop is CASTRLARAEQYF. The CDR3 DNA is TGTGCCAGCACGCGACTAGCTAGAGCCGAGCAGTACTTC.

The chain uses TRBV6-6 and TRBJ2-1, with 8 positions matching TRBD2. Germline CDR1 and CDR2: MNHNY and SVGAGI (reference sequence). V lost 1 base and J lost 6; bases outside the gene matches: 5. The CDR3 is 15 amino acids. DNA of the CDR3: TGTGCCAGCAGTTACTTAGCGGGAAGGGGCAATGAGCAGTTCTTC. Its protein product is CASSYLAGRGNEQFF.

This clone was seen only once. The V and J genes are TRBV9 and TRBJ2-5; 7 bases match TRBD1. The DNA end lines up better with TRBJ2-7; the J call may be wrong. The CDR3 loop spans 15 amino acids. The germline gives CDR1 SGDLS, CDR2 YYNGEE. The DNA of the CDR3 is TGTGCCAGCAGCGTAGCTGGGACAGCAAGTTACGAGCAGTACTTC. Protein sequence: CASSVAGTASYEQYF.

This clone was seen a few times. The J gene is TRBJ2-7, the V gene TRBV20-1, with TRBD2 as a possible D gene (6 bases). Germline values: CDR1 DFQATT, CDR2 SNEGSKA (reference sequence). The germline V and J ends were trimmed by 7 bases and 3 bases, with 10 bases remaining between them. The CDR3 totals 11 residues. CDR3 sequence: CSGREIYEQYF. For the CDR3, the DNA is TGCAGTGGTCGGGAGATCTACGAGCAGTACTTC.

The rearrangement links TRBV28 to TRBJ2-5; D is unclear. Trimming took 2 bases from V and 3 from J, leaving 7 bases between them. The germline V gene encodes CDR1 MDHEN and CDR2 SYDVKM. This CDR3 comprises 13 residues. In nucleotides, the CDR3 is TGTGCCAGCAGTTTAGGCCGGGAAGAGACCCAGTACTTC. Protein product: CASSLGREETQYF. Using reference TRBV28 and TRBJ2-5 for the parts outside the CDR3, the full variable domain is DVKVTQSSRYLVKRTGEKVFLECVQDMDHENMFWYRQDPGLGLRLIYFSYDVKMKEKGDIPEGYSVSREKKERFSLILESASTNQTSMYLCASSLGREETQYFGPGTRLLVL.

This clone showed up just a few times. This sequence joins TRBV10-2 and TRBJ2-1; 10 bases agree with TRBD2. The junction had 15 bases not matched to a gene; V was cut back by 2 bases and J by 14 bases. Per germline, CDR1 WSHSY and CDR2 SAAADI. This CDR3 contains 16 residues. The CDR3 region is CASSELAGSSLAGEFF. In nucleotides, the CDR3 is TGCGCCAGCAGTGAGCTCGCGGGTTCCAGCCTAGCGGGGGAGTTCTTC.

This chain connects TRBV19 to TRBJ1-1; D not resolved. The V gene's germline CDR1 is LNHDA and CDR2 SQIVND (reference sequence). There are 12 residues in the CDR3. V gave up 5 bases and J gave up 12 bases, with 16 bases separating them. This CDR3 is CASSPGISLPFF. In DNA form, the CDR3 reads TGTGCCAGTAGTCCCGGGATCTCGCTACCTTTCTTT.

The CDR3 region is CAISEPPGGVGETQYF. In DNA, the CDR3 is TGTGCCATCAGTGAGCCGCCGGGAGGTGTGGGAGAGACCCAGTACTTC. The genes are TRBV10-3 and TRBJ2-5; 7 positions match TRBD2. J was trimmed by 4 bases and V by 2 bases; bases with no gene match: 10. The germline CDR1 and CDR2 sequences are ENHRY and SYGVKD. The CDR3 runs 16 residues.

V gene TRBV18 combines with J gene TRBJ2-3; TRBD1 matches at 8 bases. J gave up 5 bases and V 1 base, and 2 bases lay outside the gene matches. CDR3 length: 14 residues. The germline gives CDR1 KGHSH, CDR2 LQKENI. The CDR3 coding sequence is TGTGCCAGCTCACCACGACAGGGGATAGATACGCAGTATTTT. This encodes CASSPRQGIDTQYF.

The gene calls are TRBV5-4 and TRBJ1-1; no clear D gene. The CDR3 is 12 amino acids. Germline V gene sequence: CDR1 SGHNT, CDR2 YYREEE (reference sequence). Deletions cut 1 base from V and 5 bases from J, with 6 bases between. In nucleotides, the CDR3 is TGTGCCAGCAGCTTGCCCGGGACTGAAGCTTTCTTT. Translated, it gives CASSLPGTEAFF.

The J gene is TRBJ2-7, the V gene TRBV7-9; 9 bases match TRBD1. J was trimmed by 5 bases and V by 2 bases; bases with no gene match: 7. The germline V gene encodes CDR1 SEHNR and CDR2 FQNEAQ (reference sequence). CDR3 length equals 15 residues. The DNA for the CDR3 is TGTGCCAGCAGCTTATCGGGACAGGGTACGGACGAGCAGTACTTC. It encodes CASSLSGQGTDEQYF.

This chain uses TRBV7-5 with TRBJ1-1; TRBD1 was called by the table and not checked on the DNA. TRBV7-5 is marked as a pseudogene. The CDR3 contains 13 residues. CDR3 sequence: CARSLDPGQPPFF. CDR3 in DNA: TGTGCCAGAAGCTTAGATCCGGGACAACCACCTTTCTTT.

This clone was seen more than once but under ten times. The chain carries TRBV7-3 and TRBJ2-2; 15 nucleotides match TRBD2. The length of the CDR3 is 20 residues. V lost 5 bases and J lost 6; bases outside the gene matches: 16. Germline-derived CDR1 and CDR2 are SGHTA and FQGTGA. Here the CDR3 DNA reads TGTGCCAGCAGCCCCACCCCCGGACTAGCGGGGGGGCTGGGGTCCGGGGAGCTGTTTTTT. The encoded protein is CASSPTPGLAGGLGSGELFF. Complete variable domain (other parts from reference TRBV7-3 and TRBJ2-2): GAGVSQTPSNKVTEKGKYVELRCDPISGHTALYWYRQSLGQGPEFLIYFQGTGAADDSGLPNDRFFAVRPEGSVSTLKIQRTERGDSAVYLCASSPTPGLAGGLGSGELFFGEGSRLTVL.

The chain is built from TRBV27 and TRBJ1-2, with 7 positions matching TRBD1. The trim removed 5 bases at V and 4 bases at J, leaving 10 bases unmatched. The germline V gene has CDR1 MNHEY and CDR2 SMNVEV (reference sequence). The CDR3 sequence is 15 residues long. CDR3 sequence: CASSPRTGGTYGYTF. In DNA, the CDR3 is TGTGCCAGCAGTCCCCGGACAGGAGGCACCTATGGCTACACCTTC.

The chain has TRBV18 and TRBJ2-7, with 9 bases fitting TRBD2. Germline V gives CDR1 KGHSH, CDR2 LQKENI. Trimming cost V 1 base and J 2 bases; bases outside gene matches: 6. This CDR3 is built from 16 residues. DNA of the CDR3: TGTGCCAGCTCACCACAACTAGCGGGTACCACCTACGAGCAGTACTTC. It is translated as CASSPQLAGTTYEQYF.

The chain has TRBV2 and TRBJ2-3, with D possibly TRBD2 on 6 matching bases. This CDR3 contains 15 residues. Germline CDR1 and CDR2: SNHLY and FYNNEI. Trimming stripped 4 bases from V and 2 bases from J, with 13 bases between. CDR3 DNA sequence: TGTGCCAGCAGTGGACGGCGGGATTACACAGATACGCAGTATTTT. Protein: CASSGRRDYTDTQYF.

The V call is TRBV14, the J call TRBJ2-3; 8 nucleotides agree with TRBD2. Looked up from germline, CDR1 is SGHDN and CDR2 is FVKESK. J was trimmed by 4 bases and V by 4 bases; bases with no gene match: 13. This CDR3 is 17 amino acids long. The CDR3: CASSPPRERGSSDTQYF. Here the CDR3 DNA reads TGTGCCAGCAGCCCACCAAGGGAGCGGGGGTCTTCAGATACGCAGTATTTT. The full variable domain, with the rest looked up from reference TRBV14 and TRBJ2-3, is EAGVTQFPSHSVIEKGQTVTLRCDPISGHDNLYWYRRVMGKEIKFLLHFVKESKQDESGMPNNRFLAERTGGTYSTLKVQPAELEDSGVYFCASSPPRERGSSDTQYFGPGTRLTVL.

A remark on this clone: Sequence at one end of the junction differs from germline and may be a read error. The chain is built from TRBV7-9 and TRBJ2-7; 9 nucleotides line up with TRBD1. This CDR3 comprises 15 residues. Germline values: CDR1 SEHNR, CDR2 FQNEAQ (reference sequence). The DNA of the CDR3 is TGTTCCAGCAGCTTACCCCGGACAGGGGAGTACGAGCAGTACTTC. It is translated as CSSSLPRTGEYEQYF.

By sample fraction, this clone is medium-sized. The rearrangement joins TRBV4-3 to TRBJ1-3; no reliable D call. CDR3 length equals 15 residues. Trimming cost V 1 base and J 3 bases, with 10 bases left between them. Germline assignment: CDR1 LGHNA and CDR2 YSLEER. CDR3 sequence reads: CASSQGTLFGNTIYF. CDR3 sequence (DNA): TGCGCCAGCAGCCAAGGTACTCTCTTTGGAAACACCATATATTTT.

This clone was observed a few times. This chain uses TRBV30 with TRBJ2-5, with a weak D call TRBD2 (6 bases). Germline V CDR1 and CDR2: GTSNPN, SVGIG (reference sequence). There are 14 residues in the CDR3. Trimming took 1 base from V and 11 from J, leaving 20 bases between them. CDR3 sequence reads: CAWSGNPGGRKQYF. The CDR3 DNA reads TGTGCCTGGAGTGGAAACCCCGGGGGAAGAAAGCAGTACTTC. Complete variable domain (other parts from reference TRBV30 and TRBJ2-5): SQTIHQWPATLVQPVGSPLSLECTVEGTSNPNLYWYRQAAGRGLQLLFYSVGIGQISSEVPQNLSASRPQDRQFILSSKKLLLSDSGFYLCAWSGNPGGRKQYFGPGTRLLVL.

The sample holds a few counts of this clone. The chain links TRBV5-1 to TRBJ2-1, with 10 bases lining up with TRBD1. J gave up 10 bases and V 4 bases, and 11 bases lay outside the gene matches. Germline loops: CDR1 SGHRS, CDR2 YFSETQ. CDR3 length equals 15 residues. CDR3 region: CASSLDRGSLGEQFF. The CDR3 DNA is TGCGCCAGCAGCCTGGACAGGGGGTCCTTGGGGGAGCAGTTCTTC.

The chain joins TRBV13 to TRBJ2-7; a weak D match, TRBD1 (5 bases). The CDR3 consists of 15 residues. Germline assignment: CDR1 PRHDT and CDR2 FYEKMQ (reference sequence). V was cut by 1 base and J by 3 bases, with 13 bases left in between. The CDR3 nucleotides are TGTGCCAGCAGCTTAGTAGAAGGGGCGGTCTACGAGCAGTACTTC. Its translation: CASSLVEGAVYEQYF.